This T cell receptor (beta chain) is drawn from a study of T cell responses to AZD1222 COVID-19 vaccine. Notes on the study in general: AZD1222 recipients seropositive at baseline numbered only six.

Comments on this clone: Antigen unknown.

The ends were cut back, 10 bases at V and 0 bases at J, with 13 bases in the middle. This CDR3 spans 14 amino acids. CDR1 and CDR2 (germline): MNHEY, SVGAGI. Repertoires were generated with immunoSEQ multiplex PCR, while TCRdb's copy carries only in-frame clones and drops some. Of tens of thousands of clones listed, roughly 84% are singletons. Sequenced material: peripheral blood, taken on day 0 of AZD1222 vaccination. V and J are TRBV6-5 and TRBJ2-4; D gene ambiguous. The receptor was isolated from an adult in good health. The CDR3 DNA sequence: TGTGCCACCCAAGACCAGGTAGCCAAAAACATTCAGTACTTC. It specifies CATQDQVAKNIQYF.